This T cell receptor beta chain was captured by sequencing in a study of blood T cell repertoires in COVID-19. Study-level information: PBMCs, B-cell-depleted T cells, or T cells were the source of the cDNA or gDNA that made up the material.

In the original workflow: Reference gene primer amplification in the assay estimated nucleated cell counts. The assay was immunoSEQ multiplex PCR, and TCRdb's table has in-frame clones only and misses some. D and trimming were read from the DNA, whereas the V and J calls and clone size are those reported in that table. The table includes roughly 260,000 clones, 70% to 85% detected once. The source material was peripheral blood. The TCR comes from a woman aged 40 to 50 with active or convalescent COVID-19.

CDR3 sequence (DNA): TGTGCCATGGGACAGGGGGAGCATTCACCCCTCCACTTT. Translation gives CAMGQGEHSPLHF. V and J are TRBV30 and TRBJ1-6; 11 nucleotides match TRBD1. In germline, CDR1 is GTSNPN, CDR2 SVGIG (reference sequence). The CDR3 extends over 13 amino acids. V gave up 8 bases and J gave up 8 bases; unmatched junction bases: 5. Looking up the rest from reference TRBV30 and TRBJ1-6 gives the full variable domain: SQTIHQWPATLVQPVGSPLSLECTVEGTSNPNLYWYRQAAGRGLQLLFYSVGIGQISSEVPQNLSASRPQDRQFILSSKKLLLSDSGFYLCAMGQGEHSPLHFGNGTRLTVT.